This paragraph covers one TCR beta chain sequence. Looked up from germline, CDR1 is LGHDT and CDR2 is YNNKEL (reference sequence). Trimming took off 3 bases at V and 0 bases at J, with 21 bases between the two ends. The CDR3 sequence is 18 residues long. These data are taken from a study of blood T cell repertoires in COVID-19. The overall study: Whether acute or convalescent, the COVID-19 samples came from the United States, Italy and Spain. Nucleic acid was either cDNA or gDNA, and it came from T cells, B-cell-depleted T cells, or PBMCs.

Followed longitudinally, the Seattle patients had been enrolled during active infection. In the study's own analysis: Nucleated cell number was recorded as an estimate derived from reference gene primer amplification. Only in-frame clones appear in the TCRdb table, and some are missing; sequencing was by immunoSEQ multiplex PCR. Clone size and V and J calls were adopted from that table, with D and trimming inferred from the DNA. The sample holds 100,000 to 150,000 clones, over 75% seen once. This chain connects TRBV3-1 (or the pseudogene TRBV3-2) to TRBJ2-7, with D perhaps matching TRBD1 (6 bases). The sequencing sample was made of peripheral blood. This sequence was found in a man aged 25-45 years with COVID-19, enrolled during active disease. The CDR3 nucleotides read TGTGCCAGCAGCCACCTCTCAGGGGTCGGCTCCTACTCCTACGAGCAGTACTTC. Amino acid sequence: CASSHLSGVGSYSYEQYF.